This is a list of T cell receptor beta chains from one sample in a study of T cells in Graves' hyperthyroidism and ophthalmopathy. TCRdb processed the multiplex PCR reads anew with MiXCR; each CDR3 protein has one entry. The repertoire includes 560,000 or so distinct CDR3 sequences, about 45% of them detected once, and nearly 8.5% sits in the top ten. Specimen: peripheral blood or thyroid tissue (not recorded which). The source of these receptors is a woman aged 18-35 years with Graves' hyperthyroidism. Each CDR3 is given without its conserved first and last residue. Each record gives: V gene, CDR3 protein.

TRBV10-3 AISGGQSNQPQH
TRBV29-1 SVGGTLSNYGYT
TRBV7-8 ASSLQGEILH
TRBV7-9 ASSQAAGMGSAT
TRBV19 ASSIEARDNQPQH
TRBV20-1 SARSRLGQGARGTEAF
TRBV29-1 SVVEGNTEAF
TRBV20-1 SALRTAGYQPQH
TRBV29-1 SVVADIHSGNTIY
TRBV5-1 ASSSTGTSDPYEQY
TRBV2 ASSEAGEQY
TRBV6-5 ASSPSPGGSNQPQH
TRBV7-2 ASSLDAGRSNEKLF
TRBV14 ASSPDVVGNQPQH
TRBV2 ASSVLRGTTEAF
TRBV20-1 SARVWGRYTEAF
TRBV2 ASSHGRLNTGELF
TRBV7-9 ASSSYGDTEAF
TRBV15 ATSSQGPQPQH
TRBV7-9 ASSLGPGQQETQY
TRBV25-1 ASSQESASYGYT
TRBV20-1 SARDQGSGRLYEQY
TRBV6-2/TRBV6-3 ASSYPRNPLGQTNYGYT
TRBV7-9 ASSLQGASTEAF
TRBV10-3 AISDLDTYTGELF
TRBV25-1 ASSEPGTGGKTQY
TRBV7-9 ASSAPGQGNTEAF
TRBV6-5 ASSYTPGGRATEAF
TRBV11-1 ASNSGSSYEQY
TRBV7-2 ASSLVAGHEQY
TRBV19 ASSLTGSDYGYT
TRBV7-3 ASSQKAASGDPYEQY
TRBV15 ATSSSPGLAVEQY
TRBV2 ASKLGTGNTEAF
TRBV24-1 ATSDPRSPTGELF
TRBV15 ATSSRGGRNQPQH
TRBV29-1 SVRVAGAREQF
TRBV5-4 ASSLSEPGRGDEQY
TRBV24-1 ATRGQNYGYT
TRBV7-6 ASSLIYRGGYT
TRBV7-9 ASSTYEKLF
TRBV10-2 ASTRLTGASSYEQY
TRBV7-8 ASSLLAGGTSYEQY
TRBV7-3 ASSASTSGTGETQY
TRBV25-1 ATWDSNQPQH
TRBV19 ASQGQLYSGRDTGELF